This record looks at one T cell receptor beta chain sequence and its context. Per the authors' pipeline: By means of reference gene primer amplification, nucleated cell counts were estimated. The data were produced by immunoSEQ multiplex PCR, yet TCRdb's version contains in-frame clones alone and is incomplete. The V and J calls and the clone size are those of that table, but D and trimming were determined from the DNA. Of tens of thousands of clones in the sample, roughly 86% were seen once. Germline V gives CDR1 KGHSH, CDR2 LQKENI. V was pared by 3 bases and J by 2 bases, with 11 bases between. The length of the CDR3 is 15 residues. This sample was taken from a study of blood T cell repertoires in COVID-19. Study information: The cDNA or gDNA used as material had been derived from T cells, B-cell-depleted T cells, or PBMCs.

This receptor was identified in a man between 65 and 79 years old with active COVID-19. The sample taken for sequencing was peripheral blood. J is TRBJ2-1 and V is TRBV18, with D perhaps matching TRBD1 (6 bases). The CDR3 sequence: CASSPSRTAYNEQFF. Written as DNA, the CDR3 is TGTGCCAGCTCACCCTCCCGGACAGCCTACAATGAGCAGTTCTTC.